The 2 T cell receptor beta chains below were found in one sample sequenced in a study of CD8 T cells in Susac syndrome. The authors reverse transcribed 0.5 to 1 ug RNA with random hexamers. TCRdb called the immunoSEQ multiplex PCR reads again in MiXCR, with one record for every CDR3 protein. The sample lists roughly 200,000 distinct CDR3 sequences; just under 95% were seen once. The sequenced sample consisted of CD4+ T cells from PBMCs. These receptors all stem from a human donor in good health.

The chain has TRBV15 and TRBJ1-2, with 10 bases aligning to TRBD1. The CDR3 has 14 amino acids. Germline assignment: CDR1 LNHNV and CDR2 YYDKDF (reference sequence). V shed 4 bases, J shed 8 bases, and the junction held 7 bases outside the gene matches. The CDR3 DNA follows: TGTGCCACCAGCACCGACAGGGGGCAAAGAGGCTACACCTTC. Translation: CATSTDRGQRGYTF.

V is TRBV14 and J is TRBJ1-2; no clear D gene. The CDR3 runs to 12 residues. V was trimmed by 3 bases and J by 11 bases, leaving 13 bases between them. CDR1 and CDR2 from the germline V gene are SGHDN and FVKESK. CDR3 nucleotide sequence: TGTGCCAGCAGCCACTCAGGCGTTCGGTACACCTTC. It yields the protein CASSHSGVRYTF.